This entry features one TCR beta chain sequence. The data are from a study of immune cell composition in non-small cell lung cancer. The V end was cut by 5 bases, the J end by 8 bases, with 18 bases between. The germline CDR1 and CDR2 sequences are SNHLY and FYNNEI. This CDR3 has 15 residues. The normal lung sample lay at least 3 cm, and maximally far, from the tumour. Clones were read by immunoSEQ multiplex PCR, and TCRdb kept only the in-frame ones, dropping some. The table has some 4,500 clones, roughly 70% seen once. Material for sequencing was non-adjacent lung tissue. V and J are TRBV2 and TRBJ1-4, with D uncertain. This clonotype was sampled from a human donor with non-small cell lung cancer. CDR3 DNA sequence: TGTGCCAGCAGTTCGAACGGGATAGGGTTAGAAAAACTGTTTTTT. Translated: CASSSNGIGLEKLFF.